This T cell receptor beta chain was profiled in a study of CD8 T cells in ankylosing spondylitis. The CDR3 is 15 amino acids. The germline V and J ends were trimmed by 7 bases and 1 base, with 13 bases remaining between them. Points from the study as a whole: Some motif variants had been reported before (in reactive arthritis synovial fluid and blood). A motif in TCR beta, a set of eight highly homologous variants, appeared characteristic of ankylosing spondylitis blood.

Molecular-barcoded quantitative 5'-RACE produced these TCR beta libraries. TCRdb reanalysed the 5' RACE reads using MiXCR and keeps one entry per CDR3 protein. The data show 500,000 to 550,000 distinct CDR3 sequences, 9.5% to 15% seen once. This clonotype turned up a few times. The antigen is not known. Sequenced sample: blood, either unsorted or a sorted T cell fraction (not recorded which). The gene calls are TRBV12-3 or TRBV12-4 and TRBJ2-2; no clear D gene. The clonotype was recovered from a male donor with ankylosing spondylitis. CDR3 nucleotide sequence: TGTGCCAGCACCCCTTGGGCGCGGAACACCGGGGAGCTGTTTTTT. Translation gives CASTPWARNTGELFF.